This T cell receptor (beta chain) is drawn from a study of T-cell memory formation after mild COVID-19. Overall study findings and caveats: Detection of some responders pre-infection suggested pre-existing cross-reactive memory T cells participated. Among CD4+ contracting clones, most were CM and EM, and CD8+ ones EMRA.

In the case of this clonotype: Its antigen remains unknown. A read error may account for a junction end that differs from germline.

TCR alpha and TCR beta cDNA libraries carrying sample barcodes and UMIs came from 5'RACE with constant-segment primers. TCRdb re-called the 5' RACE reads with MiXCR, one entry per CDR3 protein. The table shows hundreds of thousands of distinct CDR3 sequences, with more than 20% occurring only once. Germline V gene lookup returns CDR1 GTSNPN and CDR2 SVGIG (reference sequence). This CDR3 region has 12 residues. The chain is built from TRBV30 and TRBJ1-5; D ambiguous. This receptor was obtained from a man aged 18 to 29 who had mild COVID-19 (a few samples of this study predate the infection). Cell type and time point are not known. Sequenced material: PBMCs or a T cell subset sorted from them (not recorded which). The CDR3, as DNA: TGTGCCTGGAGTGGGGGTTTTCAGCACCAGCATTTT. This sequence encodes CAWSGGFQHQHF.